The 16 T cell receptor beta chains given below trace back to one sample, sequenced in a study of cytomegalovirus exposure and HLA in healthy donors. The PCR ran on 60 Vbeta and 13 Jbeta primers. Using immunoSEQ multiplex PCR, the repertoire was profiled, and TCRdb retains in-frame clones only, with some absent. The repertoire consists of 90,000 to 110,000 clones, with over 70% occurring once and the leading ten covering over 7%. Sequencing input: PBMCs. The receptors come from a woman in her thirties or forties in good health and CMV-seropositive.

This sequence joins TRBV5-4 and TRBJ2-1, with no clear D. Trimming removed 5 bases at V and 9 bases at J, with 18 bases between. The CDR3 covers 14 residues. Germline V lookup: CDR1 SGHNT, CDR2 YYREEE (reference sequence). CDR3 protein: CASSFDSLASEQFF. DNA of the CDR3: TGTGCCAGCAGTTTTGATAGCTTGGCGTCTGAGCAGTTCTTC.

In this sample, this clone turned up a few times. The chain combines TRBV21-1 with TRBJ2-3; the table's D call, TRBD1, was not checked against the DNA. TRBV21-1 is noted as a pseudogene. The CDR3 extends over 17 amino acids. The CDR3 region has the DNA TGTGCCAGCAGCAAAAGGGGGACAGGAGTAACTACAGATACGCAGTATTTT. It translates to CASSKRGTGVTTDTQYF.

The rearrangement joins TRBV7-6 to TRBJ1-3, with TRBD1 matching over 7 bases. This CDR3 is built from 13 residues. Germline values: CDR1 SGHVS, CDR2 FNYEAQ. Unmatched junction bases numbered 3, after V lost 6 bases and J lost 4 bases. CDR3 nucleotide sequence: TGTGCCAGCAGTCTGGGACAGGGAAACACCATATATTTT. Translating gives CASSLGQGNTIYF.

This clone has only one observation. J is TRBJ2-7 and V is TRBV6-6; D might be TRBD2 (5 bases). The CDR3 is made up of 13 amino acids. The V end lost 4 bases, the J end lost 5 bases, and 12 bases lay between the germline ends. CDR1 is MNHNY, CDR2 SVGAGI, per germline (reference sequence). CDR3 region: CASSSGVRHEQYF. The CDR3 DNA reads TGTGCCAGCAGTTCCGGGGTCCGCCACGAGCAGTACTTC.

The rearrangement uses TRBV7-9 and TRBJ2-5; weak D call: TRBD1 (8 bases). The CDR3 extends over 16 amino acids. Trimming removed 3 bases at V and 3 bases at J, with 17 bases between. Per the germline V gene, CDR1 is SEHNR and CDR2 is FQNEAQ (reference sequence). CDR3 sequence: CASSLGTGGGEETQYF. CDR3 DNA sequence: TGTGCCAGCAGCTTGGGGACAGGCGGGGGCGAAGAGACCCAGTACTTC.

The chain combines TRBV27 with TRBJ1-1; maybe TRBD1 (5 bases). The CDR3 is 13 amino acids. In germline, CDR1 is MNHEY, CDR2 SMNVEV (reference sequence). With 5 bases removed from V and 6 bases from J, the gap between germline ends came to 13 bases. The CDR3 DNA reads TGTGCCAGCAGTCCCAGGGAGCGGGCTGAAGCTTTCTTT. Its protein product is CASSPRERAEAFF.

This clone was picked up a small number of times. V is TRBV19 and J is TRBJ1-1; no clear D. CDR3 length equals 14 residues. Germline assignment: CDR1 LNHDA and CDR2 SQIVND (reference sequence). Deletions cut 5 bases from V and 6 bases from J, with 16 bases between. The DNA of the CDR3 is TGTGCCAGTAGTCATGGGGAACTAGGCGCTGAAGCTTTCTTT. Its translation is CASSHGELGAEAFF.

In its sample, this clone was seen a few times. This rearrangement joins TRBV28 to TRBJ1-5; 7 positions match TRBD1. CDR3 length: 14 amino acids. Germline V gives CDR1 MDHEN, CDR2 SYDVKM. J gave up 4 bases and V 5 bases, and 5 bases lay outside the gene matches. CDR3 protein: CASSRQGRNQPQHF. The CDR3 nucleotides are TGTGCCAGCAGTCGACAGGGACGAAATCAGCCCCAGCATTTT.

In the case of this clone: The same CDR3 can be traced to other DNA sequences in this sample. The CDR3 sequence: CASSRDRNSPLHF. The CDR3 bases are TGTGCCAGCAGTAGAGACAGGAATTCACCCCTCCACTTT. The chain is built from TRBV28 and TRBJ1-6, with D possibly being TRBD1 (6 bases). The CDR3 covers 13 residues. The ends were cut back, 5 bases at V and 7 bases at J, with 9 bases in the middle. Germline V lookup: CDR1 MDHEN, CDR2 SYDVKM.

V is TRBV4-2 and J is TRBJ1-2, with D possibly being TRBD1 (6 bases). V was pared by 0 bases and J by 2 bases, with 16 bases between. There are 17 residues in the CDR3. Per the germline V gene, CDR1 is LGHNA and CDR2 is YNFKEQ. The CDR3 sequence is CASSQDPAGTLNYGYTF. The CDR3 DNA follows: TGTGCCAGCAGCCAAGATCCGGCCGGGACATTAAACTATGGCTACACCTTC.

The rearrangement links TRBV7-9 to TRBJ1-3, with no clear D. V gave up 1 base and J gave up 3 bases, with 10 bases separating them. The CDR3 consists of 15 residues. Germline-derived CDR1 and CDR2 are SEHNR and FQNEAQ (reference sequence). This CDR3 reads CASSLVRRYGNTIYF. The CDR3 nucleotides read TGTGCCAGCAGCTTAGTACGTCGGTATGGAAACACCATATATTTT.

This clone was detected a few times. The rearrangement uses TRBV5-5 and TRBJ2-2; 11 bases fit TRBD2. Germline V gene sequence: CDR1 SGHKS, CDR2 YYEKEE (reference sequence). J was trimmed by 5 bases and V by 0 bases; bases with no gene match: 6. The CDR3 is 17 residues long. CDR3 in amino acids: CASSLGLAGFVTGELFF. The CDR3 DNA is TGTGCCAGCAGCTTGGGACTAGCGGGGTTTGTGACCGGGGAGCTGTTTTTT.

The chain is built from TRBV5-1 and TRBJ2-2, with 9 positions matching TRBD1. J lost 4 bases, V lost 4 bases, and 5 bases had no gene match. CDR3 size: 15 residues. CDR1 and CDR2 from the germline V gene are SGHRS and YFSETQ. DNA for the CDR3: TGCGCCAGCAGCCCCCGACAGGGGGTCACCGGGGAGCTGTTTTTT. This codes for CASSPRQGVTGELFF.

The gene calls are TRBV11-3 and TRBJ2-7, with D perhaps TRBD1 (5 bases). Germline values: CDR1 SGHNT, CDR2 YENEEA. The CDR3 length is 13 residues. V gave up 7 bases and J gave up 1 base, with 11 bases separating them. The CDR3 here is CASTRTSSYEQYF. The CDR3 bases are TGTGCCAGCACCAGGACAAGTTCCTACGAGCAGTACTTC.

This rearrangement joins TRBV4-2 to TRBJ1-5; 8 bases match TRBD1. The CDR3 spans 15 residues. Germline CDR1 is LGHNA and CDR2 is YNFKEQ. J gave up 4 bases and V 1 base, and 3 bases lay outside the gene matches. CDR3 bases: TGTGCCAGCAGCCAAGGGACAGGGAGTAATCAGCCCCAGCATTTT. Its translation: CASSQGTGSNQPQHF.

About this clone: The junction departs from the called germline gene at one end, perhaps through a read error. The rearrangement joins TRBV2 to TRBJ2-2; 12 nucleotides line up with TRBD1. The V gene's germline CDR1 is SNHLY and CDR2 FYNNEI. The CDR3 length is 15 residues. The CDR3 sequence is CASSRDRGQAGEPFF. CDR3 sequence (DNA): TGTGCCAGCAGTAGGGACAGGGGGCAGGCCGGGGAGCCGTTTTTT. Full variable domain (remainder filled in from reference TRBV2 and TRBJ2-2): EPEVTQTPSHQVTQMGQEVILRCVPISNHLYFYWYRQILGQKVEFLVSFYNNEISEKSEIFDDQFSVERPDGSNFTLKIRSTKLEDSAMYFCASSRDRGQAGEPFFGEGSRLTVL.